The clone carrying this T cell receptor beta chain has a single count. Germline V lookup: CDR1 MNHEY, CDR2 SVGAGI. Trimming took off 4 bases at V and 7 bases at J, with 23 bases between the two ends. CDR3 length equals 16 residues. This record comes from a study of blood T cell repertoires in COVID-19. Study background: Whether acute or convalescent, the COVID-19 samples came from the United States, Italy and Spain. From T cells, B-cell-depleted T cells, or PBMCs came the material, which was cDNA or gDNA.

Original methodology: Reference gene primers were amplified, and this amplification served to estimate nucleated cell counts. Sequencing was performed with immunoSEQ multiplex PCR; in TCRdb, only in-frame clones are kept and a portion is missing. The V and J calls and the clone size are those of that table, but D and trimming were determined from the DNA. Of around 160,000 clones listed, about four fifths are singletons. The sequence came from a human donor with acute or convalescent COVID-19. The donor label of this sample is uncertain. The chain uses TRBV6-5 and TRBJ2-7; maybe TRBD2 (6 bases). Sequenced sample: peripheral blood. The CDR3 here is CASSSPLRDPTGEQYF. Written as DNA, the CDR3 is TGTGCCAGCAGTTCCCCCCTGCGGGACCCAACGGGTGAGCAGTACTTC.